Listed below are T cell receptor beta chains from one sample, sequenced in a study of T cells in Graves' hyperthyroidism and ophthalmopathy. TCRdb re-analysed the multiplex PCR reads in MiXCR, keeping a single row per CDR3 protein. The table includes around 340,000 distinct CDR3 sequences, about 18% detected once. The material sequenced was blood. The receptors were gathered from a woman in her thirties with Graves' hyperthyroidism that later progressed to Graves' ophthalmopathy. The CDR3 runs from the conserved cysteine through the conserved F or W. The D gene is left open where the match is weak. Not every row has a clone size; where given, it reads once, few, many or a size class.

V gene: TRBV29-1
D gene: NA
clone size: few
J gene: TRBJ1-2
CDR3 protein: CSVESDRGYTF
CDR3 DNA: TGCAGCGTTGAGTCGGATCGTGGCTACACCTTC

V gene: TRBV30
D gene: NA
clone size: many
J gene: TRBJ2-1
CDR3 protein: CAWSGGDSPRGSNEQFF
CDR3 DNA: TGTGCCTGGAGTGGGGGGGACTCTCCCCGGGGTAGCAATGAGCAGTTCTTC

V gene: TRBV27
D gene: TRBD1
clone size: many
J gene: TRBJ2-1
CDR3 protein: CASSLKRTGSSYNEQFF
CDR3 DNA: TGTGCCAGCAGTTTAAAAAGGACAGGTAGCTCCTACAATGAGCAGTTCTTC

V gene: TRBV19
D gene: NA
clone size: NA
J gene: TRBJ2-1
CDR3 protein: CASSISGSEQFF
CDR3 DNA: TGTGCCAGTAGTATCTCAGGGAGTGAGCAGTTCTTC

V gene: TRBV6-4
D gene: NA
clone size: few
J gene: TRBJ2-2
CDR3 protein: CASSEGTQNTGELFF
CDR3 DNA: TGTGCCAGCAGTGAGGGCACTCAGAACACCGGGGAGCTGTTTTTT

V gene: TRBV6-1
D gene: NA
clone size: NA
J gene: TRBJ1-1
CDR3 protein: CASRPDTGGTEAFF
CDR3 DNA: TGTGCCAGCAGGCCAGATACGGGCGGCACTGAAGCTTTCTTT

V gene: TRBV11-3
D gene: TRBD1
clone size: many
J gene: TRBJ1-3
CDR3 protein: CASSSPYPDREGNTIYF
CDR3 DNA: TGTGCCAGCAGCTCGCCATATCCGGACAGGGAGGGAAACACCATATATTTT

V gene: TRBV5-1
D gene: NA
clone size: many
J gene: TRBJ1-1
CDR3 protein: CASSFQGTGNTEAFF
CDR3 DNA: TGCGCCAGCAGCTTCCAGGGGACGGGGAACACTGAAGCTTTCTTT

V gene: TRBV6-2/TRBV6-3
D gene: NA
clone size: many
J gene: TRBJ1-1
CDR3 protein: CASSYSGWVNTEAFF
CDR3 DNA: TGTGCCAGCAGTTACTCTGGGTGGGTGAACACTGAAGCTTTCTTT

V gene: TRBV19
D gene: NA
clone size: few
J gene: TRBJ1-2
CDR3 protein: CASSIPGLAGQGYGYTF
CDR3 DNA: TGTGCCAGTAGTATACCTGGTTTGGCCGGGCAGGGCTATGGCTACACCTTC

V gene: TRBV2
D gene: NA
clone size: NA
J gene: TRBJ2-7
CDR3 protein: CASSRHPGHNYEQYF
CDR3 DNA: TGTGCCAGCAGTCGGCACCCGGGACACAATTACGAGCAGTACTTC

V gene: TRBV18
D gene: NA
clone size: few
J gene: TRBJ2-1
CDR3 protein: CASSPGTLSSYNEQFF
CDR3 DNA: TGTGCCAGCTCACCGGGGACTTTGAGCTCCTACAATGAGCAGTTCTTC

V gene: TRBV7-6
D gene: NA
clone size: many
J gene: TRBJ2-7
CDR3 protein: CASSLAADYEQYF
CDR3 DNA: TGTGCCAGCAGCTTAGCTGCAGACTACGAGCAGTACTTC

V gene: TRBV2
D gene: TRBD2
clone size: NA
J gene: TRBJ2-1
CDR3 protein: CASSGTSGRIHNEQFF
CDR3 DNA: TGTGCCAGCAGTGGGACTAGCGGGAGGATTCACAATGAGCAGTTCTTC

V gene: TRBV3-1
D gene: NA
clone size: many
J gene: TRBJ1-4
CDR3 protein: CASSEGFGPEKLFF
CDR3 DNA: TGTGCCAGCAGCGAGGGATTTGGCCCTGAAAAACTGTTTTTT

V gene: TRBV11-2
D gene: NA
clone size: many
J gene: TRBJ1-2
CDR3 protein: CASRITPLGGDYGYTF
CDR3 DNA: TGTGCCAGCAGGATAACCCCCCTGGGGGGCGACTATGGCTACACCTTC

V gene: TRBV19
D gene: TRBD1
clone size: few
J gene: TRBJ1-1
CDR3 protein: CASSIGGTVNAEAFF
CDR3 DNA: TGTGCCAGTAGTATAGGCGGGACAGTCAACGCTGAAGCTTTCTTT

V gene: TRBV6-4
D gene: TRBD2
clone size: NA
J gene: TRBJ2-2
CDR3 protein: CASSQGLAGGAGELFF
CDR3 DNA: TGTGCCAGCAGTCAGGGACTAGCGGGAGGGGCCGGGGAGCTGTTTTTT

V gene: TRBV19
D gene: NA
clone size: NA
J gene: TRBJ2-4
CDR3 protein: CASSMVEGINIQYF
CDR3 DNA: TGTGCCAGTAGTATGGTCGAGGGTATCAACATTCAGTACTTC

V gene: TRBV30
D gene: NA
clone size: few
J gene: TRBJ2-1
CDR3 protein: CAWTGETDEQFF
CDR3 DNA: TGTGCCTGGACAGGGGAGACTGATGAGCAGTTCTTC

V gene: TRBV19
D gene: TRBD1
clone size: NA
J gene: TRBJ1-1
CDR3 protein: CASILTGLSTEAFF
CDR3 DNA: TGTGCCAGTATTCTGACAGGGTTAAGCACTGAAGCTTTCTTT

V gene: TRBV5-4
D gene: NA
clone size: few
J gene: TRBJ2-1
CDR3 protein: CASSFGNSYNEQFF
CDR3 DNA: TGTGCCAGCAGCTTCGGGAACTCCTACAATGAGCAGTTCTTC

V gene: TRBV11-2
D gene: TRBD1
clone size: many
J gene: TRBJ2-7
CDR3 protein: CASRKSYQGASSYEQYF
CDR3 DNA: TGTGCCAGCAGGAAATCCTATCAGGGGGCTTCTTCCTACGAGCAGTACTTC

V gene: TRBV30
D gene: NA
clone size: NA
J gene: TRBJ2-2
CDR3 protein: CAWRKASRNTGELFF
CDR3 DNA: TGTGCCTGGAGGAAGGCCAGCCGCAACACCGGGGAGCTGTTTTTT